This TCR beta chain was recovered during a study of blood T cell repertoires in COVID-19. In the study overall: Acute and convalescent COVID-19 specimens originated in the United States, Italy and Spain. Sources were T cells, B-cell-depleted T cells, or PBMCs; the material itself was cDNA or gDNA.

With V trimmed by 4 bases and J by 4 bases, 3 bases remained unmatched. CDR3 size: 12 residues. Germline assignment: CDR1 GTSNPN and CDR2 SVGIG (reference sequence). Original methodology: Cell counts per sample came from amplifying reference gene primers. The repertoire was sequenced with immunoSEQ multiplex PCR; TCRdb's copy has only in-frame clones and lacks some. The V and J calls and clone size are taken from that table; D and trimming were inferred from the DNA. The sample carries 180,000 or so clones, about 86% recorded once. This clonotype was obtained from a man aged 18 to 29 with acute or convalescent COVID-19. Sequencing used peripheral blood. The rearrangement uses TRBV30 and TRBJ1-2; 7 bases are a match to TRBD1. The CDR3 DNA follows: TGTGCCTGGAACCAGGGGGGCTATGGCTACACCTTC. Protein sequence: CAWNQGGYGYTF.